This T cell receptor beta chain was captured in a study of T cell responses to AZD1222 COVID-19 vaccine. V was pared by 6 bases and J by 1 base, with 24 bases between. The germline V gene encodes CDR1 SNHLY and CDR2 FYNNEI. This CDR3 comprises 18 residues. Findings and caveats of the study: With dominance at 160-218 and 743-854, vaccine-associated CD4 TCRs spanned spike.

The method was immunoSEQ multiplex PCR; TCRdb's version includes in-frame clones alone and lacks a portion of them. The repertoire holds some 89,000 clones, with over 85% as singletons. This clone came up once. What it binds is unknown. The chain recombines TRBV2 with TRBJ2-5; D might be TRBD2 (6 bases). The clonotype was recovered from an adult in good health. This sample comprised peripheral blood, obtained on day 0 of AZD1222 vaccination. The CDR3 DNA reads TGTGCCAGCAGAGTCGGGACTCCCGGTGGCGGGGTCCAAGAGACCCAGTACTTC. It is translated as CASRVGTPGGGVQETQYF.